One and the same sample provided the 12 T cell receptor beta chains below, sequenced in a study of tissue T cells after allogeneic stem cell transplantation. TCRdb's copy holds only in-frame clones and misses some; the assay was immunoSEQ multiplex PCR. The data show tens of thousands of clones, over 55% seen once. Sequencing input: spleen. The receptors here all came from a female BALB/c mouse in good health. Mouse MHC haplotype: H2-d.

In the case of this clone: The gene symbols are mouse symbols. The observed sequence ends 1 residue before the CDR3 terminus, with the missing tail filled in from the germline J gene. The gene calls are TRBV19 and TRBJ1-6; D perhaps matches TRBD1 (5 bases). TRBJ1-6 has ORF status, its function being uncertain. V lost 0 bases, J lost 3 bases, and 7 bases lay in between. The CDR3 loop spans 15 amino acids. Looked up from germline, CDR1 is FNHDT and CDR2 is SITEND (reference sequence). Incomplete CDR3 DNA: TGTGCCAGCAGTATAGGGACAATCTATAATTCGCCCCTCTAC. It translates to CASSIGTIYNSPLY. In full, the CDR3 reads CASSIGTIYNSPLYF.

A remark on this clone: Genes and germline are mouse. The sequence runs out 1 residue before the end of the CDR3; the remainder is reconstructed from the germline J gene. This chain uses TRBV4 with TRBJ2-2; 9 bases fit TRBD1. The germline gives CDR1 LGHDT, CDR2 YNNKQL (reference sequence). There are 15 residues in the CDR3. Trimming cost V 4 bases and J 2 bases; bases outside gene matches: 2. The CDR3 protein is CASSFGQGNTGQLYF. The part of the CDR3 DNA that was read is TGTGCCAGCAGCTTTGGACAGGGGAACACCGGGCAGCTCTAC.

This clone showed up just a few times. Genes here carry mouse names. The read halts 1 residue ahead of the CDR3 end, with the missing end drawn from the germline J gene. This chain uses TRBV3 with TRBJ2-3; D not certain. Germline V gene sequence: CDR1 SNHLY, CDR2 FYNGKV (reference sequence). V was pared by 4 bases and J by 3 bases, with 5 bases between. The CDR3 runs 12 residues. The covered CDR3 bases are TGTGCCAGCAGCTCGGACGCAGAAACGCTGTAT. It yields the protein CASSSDAETLY. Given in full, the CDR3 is CASSSDAETLYF.

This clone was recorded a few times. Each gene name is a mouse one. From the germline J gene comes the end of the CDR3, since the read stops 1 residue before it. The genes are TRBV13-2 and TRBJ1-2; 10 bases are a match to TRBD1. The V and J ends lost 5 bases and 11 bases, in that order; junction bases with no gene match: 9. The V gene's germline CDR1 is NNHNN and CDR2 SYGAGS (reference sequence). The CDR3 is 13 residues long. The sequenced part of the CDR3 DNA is TGTGCCAGCGGGGGTCGGCGGACAGGGGGTTACACC. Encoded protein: CASGGRRTGGYT. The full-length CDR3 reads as CASGGRRTGGYTF.

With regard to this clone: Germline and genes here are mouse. CDR3: CASGDALGGEDEQYF. The CDR3 bases that were read are TGTGCCAGCGGTGATGCTCTGGGGGGCGAGGATGAACAGTAC. The rearrangement joins TRBV13-2 to TRBJ2-7, with TRBD2 matching over 8 bases. The read falls 1 residue short of the CDR3 end, and the missing part is taken from the germline J gene. Trimming cost V 0 bases and J 5 bases; bases outside gene matches: 7. This CDR3 contains 15 residues. Germline V gene lookup returns CDR1 NNHNN and CDR2 SYGAGS (reference sequence).

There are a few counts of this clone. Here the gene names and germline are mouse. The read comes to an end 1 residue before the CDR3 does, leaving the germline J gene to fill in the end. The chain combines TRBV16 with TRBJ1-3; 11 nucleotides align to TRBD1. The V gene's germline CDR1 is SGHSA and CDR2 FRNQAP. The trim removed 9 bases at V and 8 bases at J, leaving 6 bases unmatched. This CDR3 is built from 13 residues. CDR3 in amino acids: CARGRTGGHTLYF. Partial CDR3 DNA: TGTGCAAGGGGGAGGACAGGGGGCCATACGCTCTAT.

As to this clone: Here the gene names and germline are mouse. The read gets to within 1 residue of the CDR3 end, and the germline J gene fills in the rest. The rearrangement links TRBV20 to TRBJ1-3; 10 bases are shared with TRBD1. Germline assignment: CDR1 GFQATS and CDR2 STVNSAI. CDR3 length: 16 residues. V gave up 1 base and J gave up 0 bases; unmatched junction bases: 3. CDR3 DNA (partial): TGTGGTGCTAGGGTTCGGGACAGGGGTTCTGGAAATACGCTCTAT. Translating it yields CGARVRDRGSGNTLY. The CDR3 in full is CGARVRDRGSGNTLYF.

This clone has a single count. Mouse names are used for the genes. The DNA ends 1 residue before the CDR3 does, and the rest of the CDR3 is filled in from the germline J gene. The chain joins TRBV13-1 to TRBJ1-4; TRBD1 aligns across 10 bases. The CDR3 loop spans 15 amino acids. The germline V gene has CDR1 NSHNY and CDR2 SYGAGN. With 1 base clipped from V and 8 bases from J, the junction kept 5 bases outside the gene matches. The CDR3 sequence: CASSDTGTGAERLFF. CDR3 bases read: TGTGCCAGCAGTGATACGGGGACAGGGGCGGAAAGATTATTT.

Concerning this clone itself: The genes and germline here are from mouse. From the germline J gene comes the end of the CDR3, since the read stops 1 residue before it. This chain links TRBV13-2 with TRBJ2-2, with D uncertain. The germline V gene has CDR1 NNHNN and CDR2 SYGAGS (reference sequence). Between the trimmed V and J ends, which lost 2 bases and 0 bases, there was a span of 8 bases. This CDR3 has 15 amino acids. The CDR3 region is CASGDPGSNTGQLYF. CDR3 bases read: TGTGCCAGCGGTGACCCGGGGTCAAACACCGGGCAGCTCTAC.

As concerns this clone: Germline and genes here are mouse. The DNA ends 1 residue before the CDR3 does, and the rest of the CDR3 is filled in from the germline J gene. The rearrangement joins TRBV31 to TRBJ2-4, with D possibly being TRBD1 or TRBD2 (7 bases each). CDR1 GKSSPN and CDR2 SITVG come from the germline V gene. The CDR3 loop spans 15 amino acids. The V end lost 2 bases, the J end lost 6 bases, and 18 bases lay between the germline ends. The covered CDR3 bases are TGTGCCTGGAGTACCACTGGGGCAGGGGGGAACACCTTGTAC. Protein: CAWSTTGAGGNTLY. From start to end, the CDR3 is CAWSTTGAGGNTLYF.

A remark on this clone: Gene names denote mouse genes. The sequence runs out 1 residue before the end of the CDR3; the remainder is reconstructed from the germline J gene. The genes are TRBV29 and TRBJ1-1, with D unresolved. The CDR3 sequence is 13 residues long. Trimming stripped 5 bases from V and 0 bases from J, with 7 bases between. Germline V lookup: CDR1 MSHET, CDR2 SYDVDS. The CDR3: CASSNNANTEVFF. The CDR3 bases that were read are TGTGCTAGCAGTAACAATGCAAACACAGAAGTCTTC.

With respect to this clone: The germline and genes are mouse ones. Here the CDR3 reads CAWSPGTGSNQAPLF. CDR3 bases read: TGTGCCTGGAGTCCCGGGACAGGGAGCAACCAGGCTCCGCTT. This rearrangement joins TRBV31 to TRBJ1-5; 9 bases match TRBD1. With the read ending 1 residue before the CDR3 end, the germline J gene is used to fill in that end. The CDR3 sequence is 15 residues long. Germline-derived CDR1 and CDR2 are GKSSPN and SITVG. Trimming took 1 base from V and 3 from J; bases not matched to a gene: 4.